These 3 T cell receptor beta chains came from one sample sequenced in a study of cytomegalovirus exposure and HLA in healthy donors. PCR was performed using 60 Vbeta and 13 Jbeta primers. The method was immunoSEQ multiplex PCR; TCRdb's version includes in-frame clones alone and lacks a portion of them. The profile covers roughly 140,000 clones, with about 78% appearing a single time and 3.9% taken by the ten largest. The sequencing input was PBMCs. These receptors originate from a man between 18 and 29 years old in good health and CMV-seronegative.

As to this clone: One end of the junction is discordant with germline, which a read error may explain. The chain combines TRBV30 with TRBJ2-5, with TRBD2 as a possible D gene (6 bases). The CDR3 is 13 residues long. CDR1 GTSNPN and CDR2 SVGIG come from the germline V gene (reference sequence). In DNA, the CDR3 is TGTGGCTGGAGTGTATCTGGGAGGAGGACCCAGTACTTC. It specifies CGWSVSGRRTQYF.

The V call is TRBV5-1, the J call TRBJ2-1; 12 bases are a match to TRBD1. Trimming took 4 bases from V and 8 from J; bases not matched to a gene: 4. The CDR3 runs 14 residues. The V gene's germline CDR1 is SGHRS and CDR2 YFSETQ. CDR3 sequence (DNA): TGCGCCAGCAGCCCTGGGACAGGGGGCGATGAGCAGTTCTTC. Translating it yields CASSPGTGGDEQFF.

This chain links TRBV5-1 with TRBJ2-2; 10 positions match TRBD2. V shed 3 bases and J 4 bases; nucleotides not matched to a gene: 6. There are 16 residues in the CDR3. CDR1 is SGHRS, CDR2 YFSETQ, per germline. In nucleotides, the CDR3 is TGCGCCAGCAGCTACGAACTAGCGGGGTTCACCGGGGAGCTGTTTTTT. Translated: CASSYELAGFTGELFF.